The clone carrying this T cell receptor (beta chain) was counted at least ten times. Its specificity is unknown. This sample stems from a study of T cells in Graves' hyperthyroidism and ophthalmopathy. Whole-study findings and limits: Blood held most thyroid clonotypes expanded above 0.001 frequency.

The V and J ends lost 7 bases and 0 bases respectively, with 16 bases between them. Germline values: CDR1 MDHEN, CDR2 SYDVKM. The CDR3 consists of 15 residues. Researchers took RNA transcripts and amplified the TCR beta CDR3 regions from them. Researchers ran a first-round RT-PCR on the TCR CDR3 using the HTBI primer set. TCRdb re-called the multiplex PCR reads through MiXCR, storing one row per CDR3 protein. The data contain 650,000 to 750,000 distinct CDR3 sequences, 13% to 15% of them singletons. The gene calls are TRBV28 and TRBJ2-7; D is possibly TRBD2 (6 bases). This sequence was found in a woman aged 18-29 years with Graves' hyperthyroidism. What was sequenced was blood. CDR3 in DNA: TGTGCCAGCAACCCCTTTGCGGGGAGCTCCTACGAGCAGTACTTC. It is translated as CASNPFAGSSYEQYF.